Given below is one T cell receptor beta chain in context. This sample was taken from a study of blood T cell repertoires in COVID-19. The protocol was immunoSEQ multiplex PCR, while the TCRdb copy is restricted to in-frame clones and leaves out a portion. The table records around 180,000 clones, approximately 80% of them present only once. Sequencing used PBMCs or T cells enriched from blood (not recorded which). This receptor was identified in a man in his fifties or sixties who had recovered from COVID-19.

The CDR3 DNA is TGTGCCAGCAGAAAACTGGCAGATACGCAGTATTTT. Translating gives CASRKLADTQYF. V usage is TRBV2 and J usage is TRBJ2-3; D remains unclear. The V gene lost 6 bases and the J gene lost 4 bases, with 8 bases spanning the gap. The CDR3 totals 12 residues. Germline lookup yields CDR1 SNHLY and CDR2 FYNNEI.